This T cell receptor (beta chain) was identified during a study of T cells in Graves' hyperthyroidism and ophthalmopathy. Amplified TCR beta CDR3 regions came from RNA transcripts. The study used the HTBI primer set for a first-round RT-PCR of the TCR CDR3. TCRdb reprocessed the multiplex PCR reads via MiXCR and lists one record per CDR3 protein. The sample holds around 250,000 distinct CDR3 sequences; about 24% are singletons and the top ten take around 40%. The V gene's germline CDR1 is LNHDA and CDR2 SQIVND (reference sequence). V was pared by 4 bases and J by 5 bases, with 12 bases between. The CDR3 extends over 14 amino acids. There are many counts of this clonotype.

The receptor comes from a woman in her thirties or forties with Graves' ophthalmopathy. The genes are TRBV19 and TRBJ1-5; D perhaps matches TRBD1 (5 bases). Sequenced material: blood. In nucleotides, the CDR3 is TGTGCCAGTAGTAGGCAGGGCTACTATCAGCCCCAGCATTTT. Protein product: CASSRQGYYQPQHF.